These 21 T cell receptor beta chains share one sample of origin, sequenced in a study of radiotherapy plus CTLA-4 blockade in lung cancer. The method was immunoSEQ multiplex PCR; TCRdb's version includes in-frame clones alone and lacks a portion of them. The data show around 82,000 clones, with less than 85% seen just once and approximately 0.81% held by the top ten. Specimen: peripheral blood, collected from a patient treated with radiotherapy plus ipilimumab. Receptors originate from a human donor with non-small cell lung cancer who had stable disease on radiotherapy plus ipilimumab.

This clone was seen a single time. The rearrangement joins TRBV7-2 to TRBJ1-4; D is possibly TRBD1 (5 bases). This CDR3 is 15 amino acids long. The ends were cut back, 1 base at V and 5 bases at J, with 11 bases in the middle. Germline CDR1 SGHTA, CDR2 FQGNSA. CDR3 sequence (DNA): TGTGCCAGCAGCTTAGATTCAAACAGGAATGAAAAACTGTTTTTT. Its protein product is CASSLDSNRNEKLFF. The variable domain in full, completed from reference TRBV7-2 and TRBJ1-4, reads GAGVSQSPSNKVTEKGKDVELRCDPISGHTALYWYRQSLGQGLEFLIYFQGNSAPDKSGLPSDRFSAERTGGSVSTLTIQRTQQEDSAVYLCASSLDSNRNEKLFFGSGTQLSVL.

This chain joins TRBV19 and TRBJ1-5; TRBD1 might be the D (5 bases). Germline loops: CDR1 LNHDA, CDR2 SQIVND (reference sequence). The CDR3 sequence is 17 residues long. Trimming took off 3 bases at V and 6 bases at J, with 21 bases between the two ends. CDR3 sequence reads: CASSIFLTGALVQPQHF. The CDR3 region has the DNA TGTGCCAGTAGTATCTTCCTCACAGGAGCCCTAGTTCAGCCCCAGCATTTT. Together with reference TRBV19 and TRBJ1-5, the CDR3 gives the full variable domain: DGGITQSPKYLFRKEGQNVTLSCEQNLNHDAMYWYRQDPGQGLRLIYYSQIVNDFQKGDIAEGYSVSREKKESFPLTVTSAQKNPTAFYLCASSIFLTGALVQPQHFGDGTRLSIL.

The chain carries TRBV7-9 and TRBJ2-1, with 9 bases aligning to TRBD1. CDR1 is SEHNR and CDR2 is FQNEAQ in the germline V gene (reference sequence). The trim removed 1 base at V and 0 bases at J, leaving 4 bases unmatched. The CDR3 is 17 amino acids. The CDR3 sequence is CASSLGQGVSSYNEQFF. The CDR3 DNA reads as TGTGCCAGCAGCTTAGGACAGGGGGTCTCCTCCTACAATGAGCAGTTCTTC.

This chain links TRBV16 with TRBJ1-1, with D perhaps matching TRBD1 (5 bases). Trimming took off 2 bases at V and 1 base at J, with 11 bases between the two ends. The CDR3 is 15 amino acids. In germline, CDR1 is KGHSY, CDR2 FQNENV. CDR3 in DNA: TGTGCCAGCAGCCAACAAGCAGGGTCGAACACTGAAGCTTTCTTT. Protein product: CASSQQAGSNTEAFF.

V and J are TRBV7-8 and TRBJ2-1, with D tentatively TRBD2 (7 bases). Germline CDR1 and CDR2: SGHVS and FQNEAQ. This CDR3 is built from 16 residues. Trimming removed 1 base at V and 6 bases at J, with 16 bases between. CDR3 DNA sequence: TGTGCCAGCAGCTTAGTAGGGGGGGACGGACTCAATGAGCAGTTCTTC. Protein product: CASSLVGGDGLNEQFF. The full variable domain, completed using reference TRBV7-8 and TRBJ2-1, is GAGVSQSPRYKVAKRGQDVALRCDPISGHVSLFWYQQALGQGPEFLTYFQNEAQLDKSGLPSDRFFAERPEGSVSTLKIQRTQQEDSAVYLCASSLVGGDGLNEQFFGPGTRLTVL.

V and J are TRBV6-1 and TRBJ1-2, with TRBD1 identical over 7 bases. The CDR3 spans 16 residues. J lost 5 bases, V lost 3 bases, and 12 bases had no gene match. Germline V gene sequence: CDR1 MNHNS, CDR2 SASEGT. Here the CDR3 DNA reads TGTGCCAGCAGTGATAGGAGAGGATCAGGGGGATATGGCTACACCTTC. Translated, it gives CASSDRRGSGGYGYTF.

This chain joins TRBV6-5 and TRBJ2-1; D is possibly TRBD2 (5 bases). This CDR3 is 14 amino acids long. Trimming removed 5 bases from V and 3 bases from J, with 11 bases in between. Germline-derived CDR1 and CDR2 are MNHEY and SVGAGI. The CDR3 sequence: CASSAGLNYNEQFF. CDR3 DNA sequence: TGTGCCAGCAGTGCGGGCCTCAACTACAATGAGCAGTTCTTC.

This clone was seen once. DNA of the CDR3: TGTGCCAGCTCACCGGGGAGCTCCTACAATGAGCAGTTCTTC. This translates into CASSPGSSYNEQFF. The chain is built from TRBV18 and TRBJ2-1; D perhaps matches TRBD2 (5 bases). The V end lost 3 bases, the J end lost 0 bases, and 6 bases lay between the germline ends. The CDR3 totals 14 residues. Looked up from germline, CDR1 is KGHSH and CDR2 is LQKENI.

The gene calls are TRBV6-5 and TRBJ2-1; D gene unclear. The CDR3 sequence is 14 residues long. Germline-derived CDR1 and CDR2 are MNHEY and SVGAGI. The germline V and J ends were trimmed by 2 bases and 7 bases, with 12 bases remaining between them. The CDR3 DNA reads TGTGCCAGCAGTTACCAAACGGCGGAGAATGAGCAGTTCTTC. It codes for CASSYQTAENEQFF.

V is TRBV7-9 and J is TRBJ1-2; D remains ambiguous. The V and J ends lost 1 base and 7 bases respectively, with 16 bases between them. The CDR3 totals 15 residues. Germline V gene sequence: CDR1 SEHNR, CDR2 FQNEAQ (reference sequence). CDR3 nucleotides: TGTGCCAGCAGCTTAGTCAGTAGGGCGCATGGTGGCTACACCTTC. Protein: CASSLVSRAHGGYTF. Complete variable domain (other parts from reference TRBV7-9 and TRBJ1-2): DTGVSQNPRHKITKRGQNVTFRCDPISEHNRLYWYRQTLGQGPEFLTYFQNEAQLEKSRLLSDRFSAERPKGSFSTLEIQRTEQGDSAMYLCASSLVSRAHGGYTFGSGTRLTVV.

The chain links TRBV6-1 to TRBJ1-1; D possibly corresponds to TRBD1 (6 bases). CDR3 size: 15 residues. Germline CDR1 reads MNHNS; CDR2 reads SASEGT. V was trimmed by 5 bases and J by 6 bases, leaving 19 bases between them. CDR3 region: CASSPLSTGPPEAFF. The CDR3 DNA is TGTGCCAGCAGTCCCCTCAGTACAGGGCCCCCTGAAGCTTTCTTT.

V usage is TRBV27 and J usage is TRBJ2-1, with 7 bases lining up with TRBD2. The CDR3 is made up of 15 amino acids. V gave up 8 bases and J gave up 8 bases; unmatched junction bases: 15. Germline CDR1 MNHEY, CDR2 SMNVEV (reference sequence). The CDR3 sequence is CASPPGRENPHEQFF. The CDR3 DNA reads TGTGCCAGCCCGCCCGGGCGGGAGAATCCCCATGAGCAGTTCTTC.

This clone was counted a single time. This chain joins TRBV1 and TRBJ1-6; TRBD1 is the table's D call, not checked against the DNA. TRBV1 is labeled a pseudogene. CDR3 size: 16 residues. The CDR3 here is CTSSPRGETGDLPLHF. As DNA, the CDR3 is TGCACCAGCAGCCCCAGGGGTGAGACAGGGGATTTACCCCTCCACTTT.

The chain carries TRBV5-6 and TRBJ2-7; D may correspond to TRBD1 or TRBD2 (5 bases each). V shed 4 bases and J shed 0 bases, with 14 bases lying between them. Germline V gene sequence: CDR1 SGHDT, CDR2 YYEEEE. CDR3 size: 15 residues. The CDR3 DNA follows: TGTGCCAGCAGCCGGCCGGGACGGAGCTCCTACGAGCAGTACTTC. This codes for CASSRPGRSSYEQYF.

This rearrangement joins TRBV6-1 to TRBJ2-7, with TRBD1 matching over 8 bases. The V segment lost 0 bases and the J segment 6 bases; nucleotides outside the gene matches: 7. The germline V gene encodes CDR1 MNHNS and CDR2 SASEGT. There are 15 residues in the CDR3. The CDR3 bases are TGTGCCAGCAGTGAAGCAGGGGGACAGGCCGCCGAGCAGTACTTC. This gives the protein CASSEAGGQAAEQYF.

The chain has TRBV6-6 and TRBJ2-1, with TRBD2 as a possible D gene (5 bases). CDR3 length: 11 residues. V lost 6 bases to trimming and J lost 8 bases, with 8 bases between them. CDR1 is MNHNY and CDR2 is SVGAGI in the germline V gene (reference sequence). This chain's CDR3 is CASREVDEQFF. The DNA for the CDR3 is TGTGCCAGCAGGGAGGTGGATGAGCAGTTCTTC.

The chain combines TRBV29-1 with TRBJ1-1, with 11 nucleotides matching TRBD1. Germline loops: CDR1 SQVTM, CDR2 ANQGSEA. The length of the CDR3 is 14 residues. Trimming at V came to 7 bases and at J to 8 bases, leaving 12 bases not matched to a gene. This CDR3 reads CSGGDRGGITEAFF. The CDR3 DNA sequence: TGCAGCGGCGGGGACAGGGGGGGAATCACGGAAGCTTTCTTT. Supplemented by reference TRBV29-1 and TRBJ1-1, the full variable domain reads SAVISQKPSRDICQRGTSLTIQCQVDSQVTMMFWYRQQPGQSLTLIATANQGSEATYESGFVIDKFPISRPNLTFSTLTVSNMSPEDSSIYLCSGGDRGGITEAFFGQGTRLTVV.

This clone turned up a few times. The CDR3, as DNA: TGTGCCAGCAGCCCGGACGGCCCGGGGCAGTACTTC. Its translation: CASSPDGPGQYF. V usage is TRBV7-9 and J usage is TRBJ2-7; no firm D call. The CDR3 length is 12 residues. V lost 5 bases and J 9 bases, leaving 14 bases between the germline ends. The germline V gene encodes CDR1 SEHNR and CDR2 FQNEAQ (reference sequence). Full variable domain (rest looked up from reference TRBV7-9 and TRBJ2-7): DTGVSQNPRHKITKRGQNVTFRCDPISEHNRLYWYRQTLGQGPEFLTYFQNEAQLEKSRLLSDRFSAERPKGSFSTLEIQRTEQGDSAMYLCASSPDGPGQYFGPGTRLTVT.

The chain combines TRBV9 with TRBJ2-4, with D possibly being TRBD2 (5 bases). CDR1 is SGDLS, CDR2 YYNGEE, per germline. The CDR3 runs 14 residues. V was cut by 3 bases and J by 8 bases, with 15 bases left in between. In DNA, the CDR3 is TGTGCCAGCAGCGCGGGGAACAATGGGGACATTCAGTACTTC. Protein: CASSAGNNGDIQYF. The variable domain in full, with the rest retrieved from reference TRBV9 and TRBJ2-4, is DSGVTQTPKHLITATGQRVTLRCSPRSGDLSVYWYQQSLDQGLQFLIQYYNGEERAKGNILERFSAQQFPDLHSELNLSSLELGDSALYFCASSAGNNGDIQYFGAGTRLSVL.

The chain recombines TRBV9 with TRBJ2-3; 7 nucleotides align to TRBD1. Germline V gene data show CDR1 as SGDLS and CDR2 as YYNGEE. The length of the CDR3 is 15 residues. After removal of 4 bases from V and 3 bases from J, the junction contained 8 bases not matched to a gene. CDR3 protein: CASSLGARGTDTQYF. CDR3 coding DNA: TGTGCCAGCAGCCTGGGTGCCAGGGGGACAGATACGCAGTATTTT.

CDR3 protein: CASSLGGGGTDTQYF. The CDR3, as DNA: TGTGCCAGCAGCTTAGGCGGGGGGGGCACAGATACGCAGTATTTT. This chain joins TRBV11-3 and TRBJ2-3, with 9 bases identical to TRBD2. Germline trimming cut 1 base from V and 1 base from J; bases unmatched to any gene: 0. CDR1 and CDR2 (germline): SGHNT, YENEEA. This CDR3 has 15 amino acids.